This TCR beta chain appears in the sequencing data of a study of blood T cells in healthy people across ages. The study's findings and limits: TCR beta diversity, measured per million T cells, fell in a roughly linear way with age.

On this clonotype itself: The antigen remains undetermined.

Every donor provided roughly 9.1 milliliters of peripheral blood. Isolated PBMCs totaled at least 7 million in each sample. V lost 5 bases and J 5 bases, leaving 16 bases between the germline ends. Germline V CDR1 and CDR2: DFQATT, SNEGSKA (reference sequence). The CDR3 has 13 amino acids. Primers used in a second PCR of roughly 7 to 12 cycles were a sample-barcoded 5' primer and a J-beta primer mix. Paired-end reads containing CDR3 totaled no fewer than 2.5 million for each sample. From the 5' RACE reads, TCRdb called clonotypes with MiXCR, one entry per CDR3 protein. The sample lists around 580,000 distinct CDR3 sequences; around 48% were seen once.

The rearrangement links TRBV20-1 to TRBJ2-7, with D perhaps assigned TRBD1 or TRBD2 (5 bases each). Sequencing was carried out using blood. The TCR was taken from an elderly man in good health. This CDR3 is CSAPGTVGHEQYF. CDR3 nucleotides: TGCAGTGCTCCCGGGACGGTGGGCCACGAGCAGTACTTC.